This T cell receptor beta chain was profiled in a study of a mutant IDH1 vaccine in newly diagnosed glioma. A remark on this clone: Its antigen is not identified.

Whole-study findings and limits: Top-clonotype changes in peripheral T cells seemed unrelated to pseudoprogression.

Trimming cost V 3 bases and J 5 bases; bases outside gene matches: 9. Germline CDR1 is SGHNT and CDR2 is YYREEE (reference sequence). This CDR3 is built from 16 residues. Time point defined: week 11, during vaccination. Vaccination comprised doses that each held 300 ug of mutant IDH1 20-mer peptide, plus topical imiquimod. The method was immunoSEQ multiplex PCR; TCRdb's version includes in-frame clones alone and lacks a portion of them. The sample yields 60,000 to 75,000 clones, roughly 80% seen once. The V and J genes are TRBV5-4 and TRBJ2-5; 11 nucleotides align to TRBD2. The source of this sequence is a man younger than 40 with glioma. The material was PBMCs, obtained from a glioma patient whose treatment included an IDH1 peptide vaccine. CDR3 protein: CASSSPLAGGRETQYF. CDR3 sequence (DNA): TGTGCCAGCAGCTCTCCGCTAGCGGGAGGACGGGAGACCCAGTACTTC.